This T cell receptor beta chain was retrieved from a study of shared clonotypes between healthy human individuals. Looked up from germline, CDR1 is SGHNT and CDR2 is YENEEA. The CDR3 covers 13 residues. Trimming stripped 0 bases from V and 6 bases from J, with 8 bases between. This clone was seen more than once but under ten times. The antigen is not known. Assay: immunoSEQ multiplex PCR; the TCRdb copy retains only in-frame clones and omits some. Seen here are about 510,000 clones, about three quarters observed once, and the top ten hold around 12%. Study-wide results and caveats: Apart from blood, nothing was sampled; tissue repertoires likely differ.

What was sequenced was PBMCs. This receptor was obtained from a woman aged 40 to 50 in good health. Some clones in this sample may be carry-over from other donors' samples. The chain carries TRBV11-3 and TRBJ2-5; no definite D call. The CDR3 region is CASSLEVGKTQYF. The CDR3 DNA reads TGTGCCAGCAGCTTAGAGGTGGGGAAGACCCAGTACTTC.